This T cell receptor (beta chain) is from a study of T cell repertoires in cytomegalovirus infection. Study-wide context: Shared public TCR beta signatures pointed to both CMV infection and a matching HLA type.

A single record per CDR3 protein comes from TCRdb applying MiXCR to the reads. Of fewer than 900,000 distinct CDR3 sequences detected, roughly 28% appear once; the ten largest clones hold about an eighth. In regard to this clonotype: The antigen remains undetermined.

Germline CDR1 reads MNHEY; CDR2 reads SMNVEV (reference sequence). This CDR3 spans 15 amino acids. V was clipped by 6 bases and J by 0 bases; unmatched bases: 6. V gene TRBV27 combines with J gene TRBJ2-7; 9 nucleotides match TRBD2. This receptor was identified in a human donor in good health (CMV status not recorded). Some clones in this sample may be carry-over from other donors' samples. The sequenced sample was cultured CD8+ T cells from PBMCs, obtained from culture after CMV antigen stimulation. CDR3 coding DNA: TGTGCCAGCAGCGCGGGAGGGGGGGGCTCCTACGAGCAGTACTTC. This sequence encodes CASSAGGGGSYEQYF.